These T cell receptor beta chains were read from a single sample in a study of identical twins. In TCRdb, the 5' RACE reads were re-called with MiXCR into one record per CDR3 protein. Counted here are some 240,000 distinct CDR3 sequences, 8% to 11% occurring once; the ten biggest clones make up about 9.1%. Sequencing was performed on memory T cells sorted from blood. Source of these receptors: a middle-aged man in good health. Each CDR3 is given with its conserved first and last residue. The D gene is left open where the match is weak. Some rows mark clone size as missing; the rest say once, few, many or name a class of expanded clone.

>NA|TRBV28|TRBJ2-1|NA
CASSLLGGRSYNEQFF
TGTGCCAGCAGTTTGTTGGGCGGGCGTTCCTACAATGAGCAGTTCTTC
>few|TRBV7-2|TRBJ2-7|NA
CASSPRVITGRAYEQYF
TGTGCCAGCAGCCCCCGAGTTATTACAGGGCGCGCCTACGAGCAGTACTTC
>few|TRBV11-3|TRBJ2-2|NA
CASSLDNRPNTGELFF
TGTGCCAGCAGCTTAGATAACAGGCCGAACACCGGGGAGCTGTTTTTT
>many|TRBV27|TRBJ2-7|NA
CASSPGRGSSYEQYF
TGTGCCAGCAGTCCCGGACGGGGGAGCTCCTACGAGCAGTACTTC
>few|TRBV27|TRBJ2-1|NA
CASSLVAHNEQFF
TGTGCCAGCAGTTTAGTGGCGCACAATGAGCAGTTCTTC
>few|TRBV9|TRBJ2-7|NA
CASSKGAGSYEQYF
TGTGCCAGCAGCAAAGGGGCGGGAAGCTACGAGCAGTACTTC
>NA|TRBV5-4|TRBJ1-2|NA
CASSLAGVGSYTF
TGTGCCAGCAGCTTGGCCGGGGTAGGGAGCTACACCTTC
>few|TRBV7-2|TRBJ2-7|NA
CASSLEARDYEQYF
TGTGCCAGCAGCCTTGAGGCCCGGGACTACGAGCAGTACTTC
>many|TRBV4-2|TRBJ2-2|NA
CASSQVFPNTGELFF
TGTGCCAGCAGCCAAGTTTTTCCGAACACCGGGGAGCTGTTTTTT
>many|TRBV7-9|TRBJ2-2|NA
CASSSGLANTGELFF
TGTGCCAGCAGCTCAGGGCTCGCGAACACCGGGGAGCTGTTTTTT
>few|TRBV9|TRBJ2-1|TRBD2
CASSVRSSGYNEQFF
TGTGCCAGCAGCGTAAGGTCTAGCGGTTACAATGAGCAGTTCTTC
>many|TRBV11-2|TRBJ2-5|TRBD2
CASSPAGGVQETQYF
TGTGCCAGCAGCCCTGCGGGGGGGGTCCAAGAGACCCAGTACTTC
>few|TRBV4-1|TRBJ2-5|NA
CASSQVGRGPGTQYF
TGCGCCAGCAGCCAAGTCGGGCGGGGGCCGGGGACCCAGTACTTC
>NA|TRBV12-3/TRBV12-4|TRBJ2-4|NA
CASSPFGSKNIQYF
TGTGCCAGCAGCCCGTTCGGATCCAAAAACATTCAGTACTTC
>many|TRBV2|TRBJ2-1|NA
CASSALKIF
TGTGCCAGCAGTGCTCTAAAGATCTTC
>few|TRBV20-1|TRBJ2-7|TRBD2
CSVRQLAGSYEQYF
TGCAGTGTGAGACAACTAGCGGGGTCCTACGAGCAGTACTTC
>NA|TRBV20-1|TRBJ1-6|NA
CSASPLGGSSPLHF
TGCAGTGCTAGCCCCCTGGGGGGAAGTTCACCCCTCCACTTT
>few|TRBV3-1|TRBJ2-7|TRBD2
CASSRTSGALREQYF
TGTGCCAGCAGCCGTACTAGCGGGGCACTACGGGAGCAGTACTTC
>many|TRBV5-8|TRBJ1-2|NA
CASSAGPMRGYTF
TGTGCCAGCAGCGCCGGACCGATGAGAGGCTACACCTTC
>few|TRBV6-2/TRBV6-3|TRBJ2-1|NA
CASKVMGLVNEQFF
TGTGCCAGCAAGGTCATGGGGCTGGTGAATGAGCAGTTCTTC
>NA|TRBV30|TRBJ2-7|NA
CAWSEWEPAEQYF
TGTGCCTGGAGTGAGTGGGAGCCAGCCGAGCAGTACTTC
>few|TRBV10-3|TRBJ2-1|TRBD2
CAISPSGSSTPYNEQFF
TGTGCCATCAGTCCCAGCGGGAGCAGTACCCCCTACAATGAGCAGTTCTTC
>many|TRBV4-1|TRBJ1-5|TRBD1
CASSQDRTGGQPQHF
TGCGCCAGCAGCCAAGATAGGACAGGCGGACAGCCCCAGCATTTT
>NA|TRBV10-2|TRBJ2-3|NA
CASSEGGGTDTQYF
TGCGCCAGCAGTGAAGGGGGGGGCACAGATACGCAGTATTTT
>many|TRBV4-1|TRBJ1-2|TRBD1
CASSRTGEGYGYTF
TGCGCCAGCAGCCGAACAGGGGAAGGGTATGGCTACACCTTC
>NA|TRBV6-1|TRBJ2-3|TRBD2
CASRSGTSGLSTDTQYF
TGTGCCAGCCGATCCGGGACTAGCGGACTTAGCACAGATACGCAGTATTTT
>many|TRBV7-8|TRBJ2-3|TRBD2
CASSPGLAGRYRDTQYF
TGTGCCAGCAGCCCCGGACTAGCGGGAAGGTATAGGGATACGCAGTATTTT
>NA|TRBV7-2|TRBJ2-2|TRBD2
CASSLVAGGYTGELFF
TGTGCCAGCAGCTTAGTAGCGGGAGGATACACCGGGGAGCTGTTTTTT
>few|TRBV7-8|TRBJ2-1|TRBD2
CASSPSAGTSGINEQFF
TGTGCCAGCAGCCCTTCTGCCGGGACTAGCGGGATCAATGAGCAGTTCTTC